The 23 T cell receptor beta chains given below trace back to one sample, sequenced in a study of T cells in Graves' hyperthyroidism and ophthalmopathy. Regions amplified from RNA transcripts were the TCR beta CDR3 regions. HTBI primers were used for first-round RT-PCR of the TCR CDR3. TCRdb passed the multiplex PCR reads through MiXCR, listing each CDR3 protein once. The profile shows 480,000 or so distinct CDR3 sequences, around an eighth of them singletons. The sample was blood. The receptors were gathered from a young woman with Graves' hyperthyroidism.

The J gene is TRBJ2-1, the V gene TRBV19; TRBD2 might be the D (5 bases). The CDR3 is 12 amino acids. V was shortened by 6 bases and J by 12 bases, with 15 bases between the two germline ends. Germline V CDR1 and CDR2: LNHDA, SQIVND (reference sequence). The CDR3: CASSPGIGGQFF. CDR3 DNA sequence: TGTGCCAGTAGCCCCGGGATTGGCGGGCAGTTCTTC.

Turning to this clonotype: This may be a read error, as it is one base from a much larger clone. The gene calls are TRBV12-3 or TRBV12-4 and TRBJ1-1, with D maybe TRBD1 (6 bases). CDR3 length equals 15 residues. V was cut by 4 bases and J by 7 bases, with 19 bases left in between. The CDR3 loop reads CASSWPGRGAIEAFF. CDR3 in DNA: TGTGCCAGCAGTTGGCCGGGACGGGGGGCAATTGAAGCTTTCTTT.

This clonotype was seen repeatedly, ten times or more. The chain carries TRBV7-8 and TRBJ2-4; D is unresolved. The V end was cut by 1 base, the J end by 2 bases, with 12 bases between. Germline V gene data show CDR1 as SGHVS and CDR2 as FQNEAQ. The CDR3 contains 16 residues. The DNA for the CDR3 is TGTGCCAGCAGCTTAGGTTACTCTTACTCCAAAAACATTCAGTACTTC. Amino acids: CASSLGYSYSKNIQYF. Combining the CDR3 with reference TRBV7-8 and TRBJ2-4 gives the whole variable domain GAGVSQSPRYKVAKRGQDVALRCDPISGHVSLFWYQQALGQGPEFLTYFQNEAQLDKSGLPSDRFFAERPEGSVSTLKIQRTQQEDSAVYLCASSLGYSYSKNIQYFGAGTRLSVL.

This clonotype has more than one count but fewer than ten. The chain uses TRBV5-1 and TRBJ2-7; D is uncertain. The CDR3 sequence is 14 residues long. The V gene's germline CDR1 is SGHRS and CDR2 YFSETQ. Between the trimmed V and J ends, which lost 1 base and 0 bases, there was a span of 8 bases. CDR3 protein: CASSLQRGSYEQYF. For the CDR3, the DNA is TGCGCCAGCAGCTTGCAACGTGGCTCCTACGAGCAGTACTTC.

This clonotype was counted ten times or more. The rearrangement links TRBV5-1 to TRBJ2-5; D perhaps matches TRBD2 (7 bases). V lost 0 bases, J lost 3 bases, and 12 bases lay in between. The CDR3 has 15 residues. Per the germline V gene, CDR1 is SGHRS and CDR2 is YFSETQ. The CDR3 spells CASSLVRGREETQYF. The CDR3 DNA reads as TGCGCCAGCAGCTTGGTGCGGGGGCGCGAAGAGACCCAGTACTTC.

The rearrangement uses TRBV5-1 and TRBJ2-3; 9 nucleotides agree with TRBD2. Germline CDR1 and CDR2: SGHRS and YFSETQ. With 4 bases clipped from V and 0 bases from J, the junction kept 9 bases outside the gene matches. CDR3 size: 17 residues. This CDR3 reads CASSPTTSGFSTDTQYF. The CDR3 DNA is TGCGCCAGCAGCCCCACGACTAGCGGCTTTAGCACAGATACGCAGTATTTT.

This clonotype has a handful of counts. The CDR3 reads CASSRGQGKNIQYF. The CDR3 coding sequence is TGTGCCAGCAGCCGGGGACAGGGGAAAAACATTCAGTACTTC. The chain employs TRBV12-3 or TRBV12-4 and TRBJ2-4; TRBD1 matches at 10 bases. This CDR3 has 14 amino acids. V trimming: 6 bases; J trimming: 4 bases; junction bases outside the gene matches: 3.

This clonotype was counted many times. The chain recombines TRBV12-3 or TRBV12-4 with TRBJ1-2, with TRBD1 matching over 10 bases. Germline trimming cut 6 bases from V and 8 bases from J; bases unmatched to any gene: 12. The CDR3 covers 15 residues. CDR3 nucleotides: TGTGCCAGCAGGCCCGAGACAGGGGGCATGAAGGGCTACACCTTC. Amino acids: CASRPETGGMKGYTF.

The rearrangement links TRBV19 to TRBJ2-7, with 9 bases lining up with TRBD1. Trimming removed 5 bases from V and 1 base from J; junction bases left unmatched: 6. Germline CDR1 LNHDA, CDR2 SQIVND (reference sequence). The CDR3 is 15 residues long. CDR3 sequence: CASSGGGTGSYEQYF. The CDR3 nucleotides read TGTGCCAGTAGTGGGGGAGGGACAGGGTCCTACGAGCAGTACTTC.

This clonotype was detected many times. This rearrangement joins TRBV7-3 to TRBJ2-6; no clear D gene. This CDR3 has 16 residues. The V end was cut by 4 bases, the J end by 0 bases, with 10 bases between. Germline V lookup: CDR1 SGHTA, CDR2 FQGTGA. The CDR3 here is CASSSLSPSGANVLTF. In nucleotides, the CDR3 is TGTGCCAGCAGCTCCCTAAGTCCCTCTGGGGCCAACGTCCTGACTTTC.

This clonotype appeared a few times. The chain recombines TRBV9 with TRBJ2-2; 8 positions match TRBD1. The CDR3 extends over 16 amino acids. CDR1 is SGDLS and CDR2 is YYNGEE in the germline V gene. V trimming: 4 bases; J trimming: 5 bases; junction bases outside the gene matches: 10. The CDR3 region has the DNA TGTGCCAGCAGCCCTACCGACAGGGGAGGAACCGGGGAGCTGTTTTTT. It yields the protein CASSPTDRGGTGELFF.

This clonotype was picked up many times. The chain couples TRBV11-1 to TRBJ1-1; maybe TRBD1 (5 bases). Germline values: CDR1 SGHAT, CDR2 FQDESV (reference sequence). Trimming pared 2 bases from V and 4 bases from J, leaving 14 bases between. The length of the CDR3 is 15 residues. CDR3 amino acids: CASSLLGVGSTEAFF. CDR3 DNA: TGTGCCAGCAGCTTATTGGGGGTTGGGAGCACTGAAGCTTTCTTT.

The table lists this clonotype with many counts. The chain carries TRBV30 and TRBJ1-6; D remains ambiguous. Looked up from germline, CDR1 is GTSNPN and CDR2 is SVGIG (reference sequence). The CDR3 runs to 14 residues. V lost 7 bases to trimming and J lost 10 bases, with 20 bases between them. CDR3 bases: TGTGCCTTTATTCCGGGAGCCAAACAGTCACCCCTCCACTTT. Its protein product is CAFIPGAKQSPLHF.

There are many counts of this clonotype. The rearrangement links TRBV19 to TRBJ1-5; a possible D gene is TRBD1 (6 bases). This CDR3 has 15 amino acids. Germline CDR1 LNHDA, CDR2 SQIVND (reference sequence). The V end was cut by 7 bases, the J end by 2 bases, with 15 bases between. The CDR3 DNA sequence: TGTGCCAGTAAAGGCAGGGGAGTAGGCAATCAGCCCCAGCATTTT. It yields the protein CASKGRGVGNQPQHF.

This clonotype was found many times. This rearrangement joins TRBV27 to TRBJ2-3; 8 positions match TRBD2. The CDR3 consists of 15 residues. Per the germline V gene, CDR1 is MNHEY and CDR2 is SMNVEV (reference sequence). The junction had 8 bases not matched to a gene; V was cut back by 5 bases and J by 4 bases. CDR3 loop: CASSPRLAPADTQYF. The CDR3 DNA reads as TGTGCCAGCAGTCCCCGACTAGCGCCGGCAGATACGCAGTATTTT.

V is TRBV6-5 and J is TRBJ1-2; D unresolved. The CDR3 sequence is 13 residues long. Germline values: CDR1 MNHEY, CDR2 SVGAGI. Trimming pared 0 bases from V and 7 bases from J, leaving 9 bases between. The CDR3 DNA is TGTGCCAGCAGTTACTCGATTGGGCCTGGCTACACCTTC. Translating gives CASSYSIGPGYTF.

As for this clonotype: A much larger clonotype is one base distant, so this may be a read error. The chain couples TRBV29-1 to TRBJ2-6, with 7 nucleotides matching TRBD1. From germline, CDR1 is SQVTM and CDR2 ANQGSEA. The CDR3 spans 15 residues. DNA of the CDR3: TGCAGCGTTGGACAGGGCTACTCTGGGGCCAACGTCCCGACTTTC. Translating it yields CSVGQGYSGANVPTF.

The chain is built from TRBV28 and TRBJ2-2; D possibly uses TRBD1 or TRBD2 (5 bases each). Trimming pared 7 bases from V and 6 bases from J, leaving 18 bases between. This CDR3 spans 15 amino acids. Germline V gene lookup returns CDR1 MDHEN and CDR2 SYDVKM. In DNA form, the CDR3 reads TGTGCCAGCAACACCCCATTCAGGGAGTCCGGGGAGCTGTTTTTT. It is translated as CASNTPFRESGELFF. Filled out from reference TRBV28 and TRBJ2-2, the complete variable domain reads DVKVTQSSRYLVKRTGEKVFLECVQDMDHENMFWYRQDPGLGLRLIYFSYDVKMKEKGDIPEGYSVSREKKERFSLILESASTNQTSMYLCASNTPFRESGELFFGEGSRLTVL.

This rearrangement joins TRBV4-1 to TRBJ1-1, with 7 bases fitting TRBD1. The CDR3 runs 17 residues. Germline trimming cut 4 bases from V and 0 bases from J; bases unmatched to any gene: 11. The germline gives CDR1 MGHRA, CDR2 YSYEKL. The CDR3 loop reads CASSPGEGARMNTEAFF. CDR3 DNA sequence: TGCGCCAGCAGCCCCGGGGAGGGGGCGCGCATGAACACTGAAGCTTTCTTT.

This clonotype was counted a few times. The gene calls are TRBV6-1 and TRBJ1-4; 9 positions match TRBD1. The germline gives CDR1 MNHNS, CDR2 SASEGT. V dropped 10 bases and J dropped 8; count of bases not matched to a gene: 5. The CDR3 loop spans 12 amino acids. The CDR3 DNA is TGTGCCACGAGACAGGGGGAGGAAAAACTGTTTTTT. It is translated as CATRQGEEKLFF.

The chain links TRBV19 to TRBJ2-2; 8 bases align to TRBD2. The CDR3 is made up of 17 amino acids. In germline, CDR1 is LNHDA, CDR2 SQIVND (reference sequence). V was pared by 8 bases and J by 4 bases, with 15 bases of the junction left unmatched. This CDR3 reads CASSLSGSSGSTGELFF. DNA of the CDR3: TGTGCCAGTTCCCTAAGCGGGAGCTCGGGGAGCACCGGGGAGCTGTTTTTT.

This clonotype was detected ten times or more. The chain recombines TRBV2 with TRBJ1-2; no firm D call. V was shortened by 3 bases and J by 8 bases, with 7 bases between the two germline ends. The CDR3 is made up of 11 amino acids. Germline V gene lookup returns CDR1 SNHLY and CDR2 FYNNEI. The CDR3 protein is CASSEGIGYTF. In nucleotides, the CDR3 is TGTGCCAGCAGTGAGGGGATAGGCTACACCTTC. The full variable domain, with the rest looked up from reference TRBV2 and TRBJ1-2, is EPEVTQTPSHQVTQMGQEVILRCVPISNHLYFYWYRQILGQKVEFLVSFYNNEISEKSEIFDDQFSVERPDGSNFTLKIRSTKLEDSAMYFCASSEGIGYTFGSGTRLTVV.

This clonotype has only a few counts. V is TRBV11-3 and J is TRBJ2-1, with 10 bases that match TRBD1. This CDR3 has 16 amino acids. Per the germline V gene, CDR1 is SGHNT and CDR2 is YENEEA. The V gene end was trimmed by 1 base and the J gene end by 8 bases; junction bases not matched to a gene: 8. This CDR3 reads CASSLGLRDRGDEQFF. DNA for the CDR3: TGTGCCAGCAGCTTAGGGCTCCGGGACAGGGGTGATGAGCAGTTCTTC. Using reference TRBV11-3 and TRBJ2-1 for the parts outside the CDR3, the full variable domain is EAGVVQSPRYKIIEKKQPVAFWCNPISGHNTLYWYLQNLGQGPELLIRYENEEAVDDSQLPKDRFSAERLKGVDSTLKIQPAELGDSAVYLCASSLGLRDRGDEQFFGPGTRLTVL.